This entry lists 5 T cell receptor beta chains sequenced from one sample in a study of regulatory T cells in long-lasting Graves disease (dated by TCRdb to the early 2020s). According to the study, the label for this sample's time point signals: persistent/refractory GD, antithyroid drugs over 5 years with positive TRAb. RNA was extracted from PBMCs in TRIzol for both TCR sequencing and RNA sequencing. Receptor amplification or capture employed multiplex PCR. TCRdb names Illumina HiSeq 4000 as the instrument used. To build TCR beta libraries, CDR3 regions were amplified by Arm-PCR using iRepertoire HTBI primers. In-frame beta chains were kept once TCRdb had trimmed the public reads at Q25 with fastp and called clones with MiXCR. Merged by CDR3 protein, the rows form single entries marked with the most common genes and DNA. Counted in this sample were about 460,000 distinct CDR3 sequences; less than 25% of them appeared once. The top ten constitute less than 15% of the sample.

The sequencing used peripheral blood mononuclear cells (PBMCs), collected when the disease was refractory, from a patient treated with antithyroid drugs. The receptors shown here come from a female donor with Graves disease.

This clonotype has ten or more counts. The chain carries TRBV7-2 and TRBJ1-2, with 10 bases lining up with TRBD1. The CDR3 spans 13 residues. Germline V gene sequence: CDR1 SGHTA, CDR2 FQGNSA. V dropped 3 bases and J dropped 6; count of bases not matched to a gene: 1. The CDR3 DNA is TGTGCCAGCAGCTTTGGGACAGGGGATGGCTACACCTTC. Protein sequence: CASSFGTGDGYTF.

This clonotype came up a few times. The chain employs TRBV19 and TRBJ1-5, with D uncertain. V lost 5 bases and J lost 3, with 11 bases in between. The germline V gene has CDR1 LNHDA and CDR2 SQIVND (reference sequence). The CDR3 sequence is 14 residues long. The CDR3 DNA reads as TGTGCCAGTAGTCCAACAGTCTCCAATCAGCCCCAGCATTTT. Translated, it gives CASSPTVSNQPQHF.

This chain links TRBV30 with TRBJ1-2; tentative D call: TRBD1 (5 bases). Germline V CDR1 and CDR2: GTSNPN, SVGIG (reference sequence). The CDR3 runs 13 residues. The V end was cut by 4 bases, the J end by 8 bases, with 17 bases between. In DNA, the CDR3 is TGTGCCTGGATGCCAGCCCGAGGGGAAGGCTACACCTTC. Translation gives CAWMPARGEGYTF.

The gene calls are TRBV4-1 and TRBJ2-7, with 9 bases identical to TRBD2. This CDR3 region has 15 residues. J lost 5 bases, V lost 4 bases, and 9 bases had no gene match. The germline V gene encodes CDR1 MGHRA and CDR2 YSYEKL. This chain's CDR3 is CASSPLAGIRDEQYF. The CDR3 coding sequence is TGCGCCAGCAGCCCGCTAGCGGGGATAAGGGACGAGCAGTACTTC.

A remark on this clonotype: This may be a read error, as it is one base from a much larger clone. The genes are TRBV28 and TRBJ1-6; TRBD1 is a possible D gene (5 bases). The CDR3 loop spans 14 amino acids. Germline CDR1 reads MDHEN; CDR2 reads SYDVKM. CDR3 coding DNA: TGTGCCTGCAGTTATGGGACTCGGAATTCACCCCTCCACTTT. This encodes CACSYGTRNSPLHF.